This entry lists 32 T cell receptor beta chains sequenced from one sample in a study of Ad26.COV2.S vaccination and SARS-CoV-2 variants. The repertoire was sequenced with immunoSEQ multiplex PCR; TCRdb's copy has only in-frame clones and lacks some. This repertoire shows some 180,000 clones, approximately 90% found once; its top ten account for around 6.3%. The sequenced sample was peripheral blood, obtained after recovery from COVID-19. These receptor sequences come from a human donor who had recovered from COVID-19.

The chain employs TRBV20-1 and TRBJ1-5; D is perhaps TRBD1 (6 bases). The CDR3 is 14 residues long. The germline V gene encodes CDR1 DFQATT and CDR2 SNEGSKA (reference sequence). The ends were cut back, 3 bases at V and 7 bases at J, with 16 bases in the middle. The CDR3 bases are TGCAGTGCTAGTTGGTCGGGGGGCGGACAGCCCCAGCATTTT. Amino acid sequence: CSASWSGGGQPQHF.

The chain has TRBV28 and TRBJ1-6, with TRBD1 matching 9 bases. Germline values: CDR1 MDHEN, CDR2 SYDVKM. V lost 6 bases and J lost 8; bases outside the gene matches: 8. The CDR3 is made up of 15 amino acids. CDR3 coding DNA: TGTGCCAGCAGCCGAAGGACAGGGGCTGATTCACCCCTCCACTTT. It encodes CASSRRTGADSPLHF.

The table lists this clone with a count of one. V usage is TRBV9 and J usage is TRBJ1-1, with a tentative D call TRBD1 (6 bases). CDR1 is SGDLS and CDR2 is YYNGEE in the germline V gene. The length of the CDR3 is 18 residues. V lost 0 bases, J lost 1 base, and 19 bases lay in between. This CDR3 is CASSVGGGFLTGNTEAFF. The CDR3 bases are TGTGCCAGCAGCGTAGGAGGGGGGTTTCTGACGGGGAACACTGAAGCTTTCTTT.

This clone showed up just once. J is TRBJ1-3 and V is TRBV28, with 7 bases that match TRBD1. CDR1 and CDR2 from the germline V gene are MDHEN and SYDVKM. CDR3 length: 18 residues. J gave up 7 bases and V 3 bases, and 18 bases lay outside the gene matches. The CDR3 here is CASSLGTDRKGGGNTIYF. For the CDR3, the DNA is TGTGCCAGCAGTTTGGGGACCGACAGGAAAGGGGGCGGTAACACCATATATTTT.

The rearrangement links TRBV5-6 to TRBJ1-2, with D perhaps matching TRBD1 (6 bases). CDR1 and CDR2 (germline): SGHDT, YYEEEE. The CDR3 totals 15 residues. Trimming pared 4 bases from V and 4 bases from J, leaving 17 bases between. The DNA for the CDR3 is TGTGCCAGCAGCCCACGGACAGCGTCGGGCTATGGCTACACCTTC. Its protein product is CASSPRTASGYGYTF.

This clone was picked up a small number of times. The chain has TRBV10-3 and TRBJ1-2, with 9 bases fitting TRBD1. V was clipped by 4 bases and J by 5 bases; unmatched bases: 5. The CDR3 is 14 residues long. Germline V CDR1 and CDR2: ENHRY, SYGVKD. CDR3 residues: CAISGQGVWYGYTF. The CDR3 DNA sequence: TGTGCCATCAGTGGACAGGGGGTTTGGTATGGCTACACCTTC.

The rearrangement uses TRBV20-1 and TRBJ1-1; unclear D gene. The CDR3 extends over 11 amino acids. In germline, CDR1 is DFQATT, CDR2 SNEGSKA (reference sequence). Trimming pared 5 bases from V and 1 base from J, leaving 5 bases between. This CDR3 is CSAPRNTEAFF. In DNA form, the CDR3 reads TGCAGTGCTCCCCGGAACACTGAAGCTTTCTTT.

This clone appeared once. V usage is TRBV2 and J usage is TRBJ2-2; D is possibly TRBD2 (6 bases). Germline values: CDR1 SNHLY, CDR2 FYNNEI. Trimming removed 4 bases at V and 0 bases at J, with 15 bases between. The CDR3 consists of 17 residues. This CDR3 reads CASSGISGSTNTGELFF. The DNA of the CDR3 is TGTGCCAGCAGTGGTATTAGCGGATCCACGAACACCGGGGAGCTGTTTTTT.

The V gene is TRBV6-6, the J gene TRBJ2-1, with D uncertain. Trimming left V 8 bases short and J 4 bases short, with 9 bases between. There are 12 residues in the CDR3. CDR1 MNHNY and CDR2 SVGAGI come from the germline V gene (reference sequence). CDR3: CASLTGYNEQFF. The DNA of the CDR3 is TGTGCCAGCCTCACGGGTTACAATGAGCAGTTCTTC.

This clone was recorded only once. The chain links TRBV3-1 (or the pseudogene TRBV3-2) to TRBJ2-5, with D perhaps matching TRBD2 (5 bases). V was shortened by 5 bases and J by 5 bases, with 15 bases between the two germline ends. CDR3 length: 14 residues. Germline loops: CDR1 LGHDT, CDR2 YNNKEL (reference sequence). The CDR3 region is CASSIEGPGETQYF. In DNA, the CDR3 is TGTGCCAGCAGCATTGAGGGCCCTGGGGAGACCCAGTACTTC.

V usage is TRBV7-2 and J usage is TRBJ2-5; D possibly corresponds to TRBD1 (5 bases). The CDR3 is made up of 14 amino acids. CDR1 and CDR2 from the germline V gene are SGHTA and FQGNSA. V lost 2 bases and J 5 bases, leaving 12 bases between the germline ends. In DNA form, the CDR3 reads TGTGCCAGCAGCTTATGGGGCGGCGAGGAGACCCAGTACTTC. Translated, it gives CASSLWGGEETQYF.

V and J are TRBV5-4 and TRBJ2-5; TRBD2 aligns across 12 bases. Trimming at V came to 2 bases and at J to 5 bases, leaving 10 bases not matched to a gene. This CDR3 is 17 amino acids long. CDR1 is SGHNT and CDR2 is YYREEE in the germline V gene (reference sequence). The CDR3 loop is CASSFAAGLAGMETQYF. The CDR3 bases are TGTGCCAGCAGCTTCGCCGCAGGACTAGCGGGGATGGAGACCCAGTACTTC. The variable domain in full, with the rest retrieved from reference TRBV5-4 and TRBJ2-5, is ETGVTQSPTHLIKTRGQQVTLRCSSQSGHNTVSWYQQALGQGPQFIFQYYREEENGRGNFPPRFSGLQFPNYSSELNVNALELDDSALYLCASSFAAGLAGMETQYFGPGTRLLVL.

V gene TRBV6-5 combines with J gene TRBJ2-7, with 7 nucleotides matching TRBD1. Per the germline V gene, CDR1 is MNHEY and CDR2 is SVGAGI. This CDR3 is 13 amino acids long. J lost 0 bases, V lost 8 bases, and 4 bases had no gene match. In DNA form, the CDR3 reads TGTGCCAGCGGACGGGACAGCTCCTACGAGCAGTACTTC. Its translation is CASGRDSSYEQYF.

This CDR3 reads CASSLYNEQFF. As DNA, the CDR3 is TGTGCCAGCAGTCTATATAATGAGCAGTTCTTC. This chain links TRBV6-5 with TRBJ2-1, with no clear D. This CDR3 is built from 11 residues. The germline CDR1 and CDR2 sequences are MNHEY and SVGAGI. The ends were cut back, 5 bases at V and 7 bases at J, with 6 bases in the middle.

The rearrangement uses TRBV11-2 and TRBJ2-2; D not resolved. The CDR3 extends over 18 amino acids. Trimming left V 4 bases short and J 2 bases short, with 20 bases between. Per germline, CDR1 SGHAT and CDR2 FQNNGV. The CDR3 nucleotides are TGTGCCAGCAGCTCCCTCATCGTCTCACAGCACAACACCGGGGAGCTGTTTTTT. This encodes CASSSLIVSQHNTGELFF.

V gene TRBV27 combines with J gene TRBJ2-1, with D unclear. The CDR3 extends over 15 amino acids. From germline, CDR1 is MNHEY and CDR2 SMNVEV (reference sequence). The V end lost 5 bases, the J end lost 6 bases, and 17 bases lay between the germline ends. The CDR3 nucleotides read TGTGCCAGCAGTCGAGAGCGTGGTGACCTCAATGAGCAGTTCTTC. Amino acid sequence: CASSRERGDLNEQFF.

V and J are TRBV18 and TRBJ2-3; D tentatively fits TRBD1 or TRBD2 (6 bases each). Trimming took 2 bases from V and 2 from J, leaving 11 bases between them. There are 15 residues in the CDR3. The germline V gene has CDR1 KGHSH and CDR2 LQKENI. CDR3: CASSPSGGLTDTQYF. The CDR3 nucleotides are TGTGCCAGCTCACCAAGTGGGGGGCTCACAGATACGCAGTATTTT.

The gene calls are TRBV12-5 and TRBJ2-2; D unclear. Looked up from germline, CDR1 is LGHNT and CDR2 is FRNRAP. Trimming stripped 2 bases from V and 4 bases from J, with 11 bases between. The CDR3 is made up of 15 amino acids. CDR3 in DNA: TGTGCTAGTGGTTTGTCCGAAATTGGCACCGGGGAGCTGTTTTTT. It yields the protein CASGLSEIGTGELFF.

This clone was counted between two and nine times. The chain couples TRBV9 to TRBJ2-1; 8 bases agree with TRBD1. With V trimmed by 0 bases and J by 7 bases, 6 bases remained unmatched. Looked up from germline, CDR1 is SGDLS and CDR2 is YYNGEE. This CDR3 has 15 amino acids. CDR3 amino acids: CASSVDPGGGNEQFF. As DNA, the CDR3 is TGTGCCAGCAGCGTAGATCCAGGGGGCGGGAATGAGCAGTTCTTC.

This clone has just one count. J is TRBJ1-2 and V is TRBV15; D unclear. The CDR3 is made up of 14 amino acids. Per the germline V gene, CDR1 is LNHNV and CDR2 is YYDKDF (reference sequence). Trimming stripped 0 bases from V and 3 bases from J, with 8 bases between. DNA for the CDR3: TGTGCCACCAGCAGAGATCGGGGAGACTATGGCTACACCTTC. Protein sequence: CATSRDRGDYGYTF. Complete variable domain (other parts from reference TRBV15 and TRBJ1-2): DAMVIQNPRYQVTQFGKPVTLSCSQTLNHNVMYWYQQKSSQAPKLLFHYYDKDFNNEADTPDNFQSRRPNTSFCFLDIRSPGLGDTAMYLCATSRDRGDYGYTFGSGTRLTVV.

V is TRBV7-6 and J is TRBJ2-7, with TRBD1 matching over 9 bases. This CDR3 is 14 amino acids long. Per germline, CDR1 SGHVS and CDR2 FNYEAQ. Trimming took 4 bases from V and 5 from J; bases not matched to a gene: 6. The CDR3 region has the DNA TGTGCCAGCAGCTGGGGACAGGGTATAAACGAGCAGTACTTC. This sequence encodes CASSWGQGINEQYF.

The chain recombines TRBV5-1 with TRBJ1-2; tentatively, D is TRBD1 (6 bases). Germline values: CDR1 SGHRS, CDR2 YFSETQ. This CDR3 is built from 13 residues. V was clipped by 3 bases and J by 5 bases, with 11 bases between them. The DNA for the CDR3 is TGCGCCAGCAGCTCAAACAGGGCTTATGGCTACACCTTC. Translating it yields CASSSNRAYGYTF.

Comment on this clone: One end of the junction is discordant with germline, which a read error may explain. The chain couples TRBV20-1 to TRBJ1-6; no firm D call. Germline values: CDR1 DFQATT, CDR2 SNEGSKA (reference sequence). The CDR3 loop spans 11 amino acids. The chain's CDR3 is CSARDLGWGYF. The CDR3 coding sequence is TGCAGTGCTAGAGATTTAGGGTGGGGTTACTTT.

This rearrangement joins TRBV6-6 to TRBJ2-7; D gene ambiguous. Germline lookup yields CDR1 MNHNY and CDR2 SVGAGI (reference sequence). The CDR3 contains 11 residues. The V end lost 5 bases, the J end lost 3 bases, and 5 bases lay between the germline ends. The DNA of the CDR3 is TGTGCCAGCAGTCTTGGCTACGAGCAGTACTTC. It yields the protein CASSLGYEQYF.

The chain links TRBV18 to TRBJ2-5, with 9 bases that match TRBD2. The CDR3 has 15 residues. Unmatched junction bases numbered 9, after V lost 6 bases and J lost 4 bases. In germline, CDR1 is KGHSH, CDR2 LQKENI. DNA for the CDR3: TGTGCCAGCTCCTCTTTAGCGGGAGTAAGAGAGACCCAGTACTTC. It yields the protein CASSSLAGVRETQYF.

The CDR3 region is CASSDREPSTDTQYF. The CDR3 DNA reads TGTGCCAGCAGCGACCGCGAACCAAGCACAGATACGCAGTATTTT. The chain uses TRBV7-2 and TRBJ2-3; D gene unclear. The CDR3 has 15 amino acids. The V gene's germline CDR1 is SGHTA and CDR2 FQGNSA. V shed 5 bases and J shed 0 bases, with 12 bases lying between them.

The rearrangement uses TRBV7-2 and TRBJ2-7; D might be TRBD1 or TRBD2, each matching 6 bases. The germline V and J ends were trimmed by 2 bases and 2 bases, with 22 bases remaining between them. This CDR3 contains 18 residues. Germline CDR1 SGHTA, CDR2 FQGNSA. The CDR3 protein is CASSLRSIPGAPTYEQYF. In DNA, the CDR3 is TGTGCCAGCAGCTTAAGGTCAATCCCGGGGGCGCCCACCTACGAGCAGTACTTC. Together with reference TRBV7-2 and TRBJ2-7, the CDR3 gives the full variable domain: GAGVSQSPSNKVTEKGKDVELRCDPISGHTALYWYRQSLGQGLEFLIYFQGNSAPDKSGLPSDRFSAERTGGSVSTLTIQRTQQEDSAVYLCASSLRSIPGAPTYEQYFGPGTRLTVT.

CDR3 nucleotides: TGTGCCAGCAGCTTGGAGGTAGGGAATTCACCCCTCCACTTT. It translates to CASSLEVGNSPLHF. The rearrangement joins TRBV5-4 to TRBJ1-6, with unresolved D. Germline CDR1 and CDR2: SGHNT and YYREEE (reference sequence). CDR3 size: 14 residues. Trimming took 0 bases from V and 7 from J, leaving 8 bases between them. Using reference TRBV5-4 and TRBJ1-6 for the parts outside the CDR3, the full variable domain is ETGVTQSPTHLIKTRGQQVTLRCSSQSGHNTVSWYQQALGQGPQFIFQYYREEENGRGNFPPRFSGLQFPNYSSELNVNALELDDSALYLCASSLEVGNSPLHFGNGTRLTVT.

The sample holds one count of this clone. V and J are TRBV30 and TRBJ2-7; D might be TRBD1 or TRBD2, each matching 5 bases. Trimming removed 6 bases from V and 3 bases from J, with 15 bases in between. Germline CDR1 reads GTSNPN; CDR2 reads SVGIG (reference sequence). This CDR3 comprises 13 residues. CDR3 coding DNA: TGTGCCTGCCTCAGGGACCCTTTCTACGAGCAGTACTTC. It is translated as CACLRDPFYEQYF.

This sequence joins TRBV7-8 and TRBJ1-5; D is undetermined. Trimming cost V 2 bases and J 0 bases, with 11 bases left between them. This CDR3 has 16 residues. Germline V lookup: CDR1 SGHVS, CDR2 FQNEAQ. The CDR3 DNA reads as TGTGCCAGCAGCTTAAACGGTCACTATAGCAATCAGCCCCAGCATTTT. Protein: CASSLNGHYSNQPQHF. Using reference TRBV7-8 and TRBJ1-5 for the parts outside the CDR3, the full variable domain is GAGVSQSPRYKVAKRGQDVALRCDPISGHVSLFWYQQALGQGPEFLTYFQNEAQLDKSGLPSDRFFAERPEGSVSTLKIQRTQQEDSAVYLCASSLNGHYSNQPQHFGDGTRLSIL.

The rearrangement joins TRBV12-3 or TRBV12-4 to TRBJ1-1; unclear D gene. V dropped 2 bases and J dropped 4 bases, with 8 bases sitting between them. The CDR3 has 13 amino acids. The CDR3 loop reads CASSLSSLTEAFF. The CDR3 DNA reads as TGTGCCAGCAGTTTATCCAGCCTCACTGAAGCTTTCTTT.

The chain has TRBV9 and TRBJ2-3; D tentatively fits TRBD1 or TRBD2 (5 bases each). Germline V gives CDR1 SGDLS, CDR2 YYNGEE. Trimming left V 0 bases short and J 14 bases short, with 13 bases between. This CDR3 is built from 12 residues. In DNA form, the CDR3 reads TGTGCCAGCAGCGTAGACGGGACCCTTAGGTATTTT. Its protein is CASSVDGTLRYF.